The sequence of this T cell receptor (beta chain) was determined in a study of CD8+ T cells in alopecia areata. About the study: Treated patients were given 5 to 10 mg oral tofacitinib twice daily. The authors scored treated patients' severity by affected scalp percentage. Study-level results: Tofacitinib yielded significantly lower scalp clonality and fewer expanded CD8+ clones among the top 100. Any link of baseline CD8+ expansion to response, resting on one nonresponder, remains uncertain.

This clone turned up a few times. Its antigen is still unknown. The V gene lost 1 base and the J gene lost 2 bases, with 11 bases spanning the gap. This CDR3 has 15 amino acids. The germline V gene encodes CDR1 SGHVS and CDR2 FNYEAQ. Treatment indicated: oral pan-JAK inhibitor, 5-10 mg twice daily. Following extraction, RNA underwent reverse transcription to cDNA, which served as the sequencing template. Produced via immunoSEQ multiplex PCR; TCRdb's table is partial and in-frame only. The data hold a few hundred thousand clones, with about three fifths observed a single time. This receptor was taken from a human donor with alopecia areata. The chain uses TRBV7-6 and TRBJ2-5; no firm D call. This specimen was CD4+ T cells sorted from blood, taken around week 54, from a patient treated with tofacitinib. CDR3 bases: TGTGCCAGCAGCTTAGTTCAGCGAGAACAAGAGACCCAGTACTTC. As protein: CASSLVQREQETQYF.